This entry features one T cell receptor (beta chain) sequence. Assay: immunoSEQ multiplex PCR; the TCRdb copy retains only in-frame clones and omits some. The table has roughly 64,000 clones, just over 70% seen once; the top ten hold approximately 50%. The CDR3 is made up of 14 amino acids. The V gene's germline CDR1 is SGHTA and CDR2 FQGNSA. The germline V and J ends were trimmed by 1 base and 7 bases, with 11 bases remaining between them. The sample originates from a study of blood T cell repertoires in COVID-19. The sequenced sample consisted of PBMCs or T cells enriched from blood (not recorded which). This TCR derives from a woman aged 55-69 years who had been exposed to COVID-19. The genes are TRBV7-2 and TRBJ2-1; D perhaps matches TRBD1 (5 bases). The CDR3 sequence is CASSLGFQGNEQFF. The CDR3 DNA reads TGTGCCAGCAGCTTAGGATTCCAGGGTAATGAGCAGTTCTTC.